The TCR beta chain under discussion was sequenced for a study of vaccination effects on CD4 cells after COVID-19. Sequenced by immunoSEQ multiplex PCR; TCRdb stores in-frame clones only, minus some. This sample has 26,000 or so clones, with around 78% found just once. Notes on this clone: Its target is unknown.

CD4+ T cells specific for antigen were expanded with viral peptide pools by the ViraFEST assay before sequencing. Around day 10 of culture, CD4+ T cells were separated out. The person acquired a PCR-confirmed SARS-CoV-2 infection between March and December 2020. Germline CDR1 and CDR2: SGHVS and FQNEAQ. The CDR3 contains 15 residues. The V gene end was trimmed by 5 bases and the J gene end by 3 bases; junction bases not matched to a gene: 9. The receptor was isolated from a human donor who had a prior SARS-CoV-2 infection. This chain joins TRBV7-8 and TRBJ1-1, with 7 bases fitting TRBD1. The source material was CD4+ T cells from PBMCs cultured with HCoV-NL63 spike peptides, sampled before COVID-19 vaccination. The CDR3 DNA follows: TGTGCCAGCAGCGGGGGAAAGGGGGCCCACACTGAAGCTTTCTTT. It yields the protein CASSGGKGAHTEAFF.